Shown below are 24 T cell receptor beta chains from a single sample sequenced in a study of blood T cells in healthy people across ages. Through a sample-barcoded 5' primer and a J-beta primer mix, a second PCR was run for about 6 to 11 cycles. TCRdb ran MiXCR on the 5' RACE reads and lists one entry per CDR3 protein. The sample lists roughly 1.9 million distinct CDR3 sequences; about two fifths were seen once. The specimen was blood. Receptor source: a human donor in good health.

This rearrangement joins TRBV29-1 to TRBJ2-5, with D unresolved. This CDR3 has 13 amino acids. The ends were cut back, 4 bases at V and 1 base at J, with 10 bases in the middle. Germline-derived CDR1 and CDR2 are SQVTM and ANQGSEA. CDR3 coding DNA: TGCAGCGTTGGAGCCCAAACCCAAGAGACCCAGTACTTC. Translation: CSVGAQTQETQYF.

The rearrangement joins TRBV7-2 to TRBJ2-1, with D perhaps matching TRBD2 (5 bases). This CDR3 is 15 amino acids long. Germline CDR1 reads SGHTA; CDR2 reads FQGNSA. V was trimmed by 3 bases and J by 9 bases, leaving 18 bases between them. CDR3 sequence reads: CASSLRSSRWAEQFF. CDR3 nucleotide sequence: TGTGCCAGCAGCTTGCGGTCTAGCCGGTGGGCTGAGCAGTTCTTC.

The gene calls are TRBV14 and TRBJ2-5; D gene ambiguous. The ends were cut back, 1 base at V and 12 bases at J, with 12 bases in the middle. Germline V gene data show CDR1 as SGHDN and CDR2 as FVKESK. This CDR3 spans 12 amino acids. CDR3 nucleotides: TGTGCCAGCAGCCAAGGGTTCAAGAGGAAGTACTTC. This translates into CASSQGFKRKYF.

The CDR3: CSVESTKPTAFF. Here the CDR3 DNA reads TGCAGCGTTGAATCGACAAAGCCGACGGCTTTCTTT. The chain recombines TRBV29-1 with TRBJ1-1; unclear D gene. V was shortened by 2 bases and J by 11 bases, with 15 bases between the two germline ends. The CDR3 contains 12 residues. Per the germline V gene, CDR1 is SQVTM and CDR2 is ANQGSEA.

The chain recombines TRBV5-1 with TRBJ1-1; 7 positions agree with TRBD1. This CDR3 has 15 amino acids. Germline V lookup: CDR1 SGHRS, CDR2 YFSETQ. Trimming took 4 bases from V and 2 from J; bases not matched to a gene: 8. The CDR3 sequence: CASSGRTGANTEAFF. CDR3 nucleotide sequence: TGCGCCAGCAGCGGAAGGACAGGAGCAAACACTGAAGCTTTCTTT.

This clonotype was seen repeatedly, ten times or more. V is TRBV7-9 and J is TRBJ2-1; 9 bases map to TRBD2. The CDR3 is made up of 15 amino acids. The trim removed 2 bases at V and 2 bases at J, leaving 1 base unmatched. The germline CDR1 and CDR2 sequences are SEHNR and FQNEAQ (reference sequence). In DNA, the CDR3 is TGTGCCAGCAGCTTAATAGCGGGGGCCTACAATGAGCAGTTCTTC. This encodes CASSLIAGAYNEQFF.

This clonotype was seen a handful of times. In nucleotides, the CDR3 is TGTGCCTGGGCCAAAGGGGATAGCAATCAGCCCCAGCATTTT. Its translation is CAWAKGDSNQPQHF. The chain recombines TRBV30 with TRBJ1-5; maybe TRBD1 (5 bases). Between the trimmed V and J ends, which lost 5 bases and 0 bases, there was a span of 11 bases. This CDR3 comprises 14 residues. The germline CDR1 and CDR2 sequences are GTSNPN and SVGIG (reference sequence).

This clonotype showed up just a few times. The genes are TRBV18 and TRBJ1-1; possibly TRBD1 for D (5 bases). Trimming removed 8 bases at V and 0 bases at J, with 19 bases between. Germline CDR1 and CDR2: KGHSH and LQKENI. The CDR3 extends over 16 amino acids. The CDR3 loop reads CASLRGVETMNTEAFF. CDR3 bases: TGTGCCAGCCTACGAGGGGTAGAGACCATGAACACTGAAGCTTTCTTT.

This clonotype was seen only a few times. The V and J genes are TRBV28 and TRBJ2-7; tentative D call: TRBD1 (6 bases). The germline V gene has CDR1 MDHEN and CDR2 SYDVKM. The V end lost 6 bases, the J end lost 3 bases, and 18 bases lay between the germline ends. The CDR3 sequence is 15 residues long. For the CDR3, the DNA is TGTGCCAGCAGCCCCCTCATCGGACAGTACTACGAGCAGTACTTC. Translated: CASSPLIGQYYEQYF.

The table lists this clonotype with a few counts. The chain combines TRBV20-1 with TRBJ1-1; D is undetermined. The CDR3 sequence is 12 residues long. Germline CDR1 DFQATT, CDR2 SNEGSKA (reference sequence). V lost 3 bases and J 8 bases, leaving 13 bases between the germline ends. The CDR3 DNA reads as TGCAGTGCTAGCGGCAGGTCCACGGAAGCTTTCTTT. Its translation is CSASGRSTEAFF.

This clonotype turned up a few times. This chain links TRBV6-4 with TRBJ2-1; TRBD2 matches at 10 bases. The germline CDR1 and CDR2 sequences are MRHNA and SNTAGT. The CDR3 is 14 amino acids. Losses at the gene ends were 8 bases for V and 7 bases for J; bases not matched to a gene: 8. In nucleotides, the CDR3 is TGTGCCAGCGCTCCGGGACTAGCGCAAAATGAGCAGTTCTTC. Translation: CASAPGLAQNEQFF.

This sequence joins TRBV27 and TRBJ1-2, with 10 bases matching TRBD1. This CDR3 has 16 residues. Unmatched junction bases numbered 8, after V lost 3 bases and J lost 4 bases. Per germline, CDR1 MNHEY and CDR2 SMNVEV (reference sequence). The CDR3 DNA is TGTGCCAGCAGTTTCCGAGACAGGGGGCGGTTCTATGGCTACACCTTC. Protein product: CASSFRDRGRFYGYTF.

J is TRBJ1-1 and V is TRBV7-8; D gene ambiguous. CDR3 length: 15 residues. From germline, CDR1 is SGHVS and CDR2 FQNEAQ. V was pared by 5 bases and J by 5 bases, with 18 bases between. The CDR3 sequence: CASSPSAAEMTEAFF. CDR3 bases: TGTGCCAGCAGCCCATCGGCCGCGGAAATGACTGAAGCTTTCTTT.

The chain links TRBV20-1 to TRBJ2-7; D is unresolved. Germline V gene sequence: CDR1 DFQATT, CDR2 SNEGSKA (reference sequence). There are 11 residues in the CDR3. Deletions cut 5 bases from V and 3 bases from J, with 8 bases between. CDR3 region: CSAQPIYEQYF. CDR3 nucleotides: TGCAGTGCTCAACCGATCTACGAGCAGTACTTC.

The chain has TRBV6-6 and TRBJ2-1; 8 bases fit TRBD2. The ends lost 9 bases at V and 10 bases at J; junction bases unmatched: 14. CDR3 size: 14 residues. Germline V gene lookup returns CDR1 MNHNY and CDR2 SVGAGI (reference sequence). CDR3 protein: CASTPGLGDIEQFF. CDR3 bases: TGTGCCAGTACCCCGGGACTAGGGGATATAGAGCAGTTCTTC.

Points on this clonotype: At one end, the junction sequence differs from germline, possibly due to a read error. V is TRBV18 and J is TRBJ1-2; tentatively, D is TRBD1 (5 bases). The CDR3 covers 14 residues. CDR1 KGHSH and CDR2 LQKENI come from the germline V gene. The CDR3 DNA is TGTGCTAGCTCAAGATCCGGGACCAAAGACGGCTACACCTTC. As protein: CASSRSGTKDGYTF.

The gene calls are TRBV3-1 and TRBJ1-2; 10 positions agree with TRBD1. Germline CDR1 is LGHDT and CDR2 is YNNKEL (reference sequence). The V segment lost 2 bases and the J segment 7 bases; nucleotides outside the gene matches: 7. The CDR3 is 15 amino acids. The CDR3 sequence is CASSQTDRGGGGYTF. CDR3 bases: TGTGCCAGCAGCCAAACGGACAGGGGGGGTGGTGGCTACACCTTC.

The table lists this clonotype with a few counts. The rearrangement joins TRBV20-1 to TRBJ1-5; 8 bases are shared with TRBD1. Germline assignment: CDR1 DFQATT and CDR2 SNEGSKA (reference sequence). This CDR3 has 14 amino acids. Trimming at V came to 3 bases and at J to 3 bases, leaving 4 bases not matched to a gene. CDR3 DNA sequence: TGCAGTGCTAGGGGGACAGGCATCAATCAGCCCCAGCATTTT. Protein product: CSARGTGINQPQHF.

The chain carries TRBV19 and TRBJ1-5; 8 bases agree with TRBD1. CDR1 is LNHDA, CDR2 SQIVND, per germline (reference sequence). Trimming at V came to 7 bases and at J to 4 bases, leaving 6 bases not matched to a gene. The CDR3 totals 14 residues. The CDR3 here is CASMERQGNQPQHF. As DNA, the CDR3 is TGTGCCAGTATGGAGAGACAGGGGAATCAGCCCCAGCATTTT.

This chain links TRBV10-3 with TRBJ2-7; D perhaps matches TRBD1 (5 bases). Germline V CDR1 and CDR2: ENHRY, SYGVKD. Trimming shortened V by 4 bases and J by 4 bases, and 14 bases separated the two germline ends. The CDR3 length is 14 residues. The CDR3 region is CAISASRASYEQYF. The CDR3 DNA reads TGTGCCATCAGTGCGAGCAGGGCATCATACGAGCAGTACTTC.

CDR3 residues: CASSQQGGFYEKLFF. DNA of the CDR3: TGTGCCAGCAGCCAGCAGGGGGGGTTTTACGAAAAACTGTTTTTT. V usage is TRBV11-2 and J usage is TRBJ1-4, with 7 bases identical to TRBD1. The CDR3 loop spans 15 amino acids. The V gene end was trimmed by 5 bases and the J gene end by 8 bases; junction bases not matched to a gene: 11. CDR1 is SGHAT, CDR2 FQNNGV, per germline.

The chain uses TRBV20-1 and TRBJ2-7; 7 bases match TRBD2. The germline V gene has CDR1 DFQATT and CDR2 SNEGSKA (reference sequence). This CDR3 contains 13 residues. Unmatched junction bases numbered 8, after V lost 8 bases and J lost 1 base. Here the CDR3 DNA reads TGCAGTCCCCAGAGACTAGCTTCCTACGAGCAGTACTTC. This sequence encodes CSPQRLASYEQYF.

This clonotype was observed a few times. This sequence joins TRBV6-2 or TRBV6-3 and TRBJ2-7, with D possibly being TRBD1 (5 bases). Germline values: CDR1 MNHEY, CDR2 SVGEGT. The CDR3 runs 12 residues. Trimming shortened V by 7 bases and J by 6 bases, and 13 bases separated the two germline ends. The CDR3 DNA reads as TGTGCCAGCAAGGGTCCAGGGCTCGAGCAGTACTTC. Residues: CASKGPGLEQYF.

V gene TRBV20-1 combines with J gene TRBJ1-6; 10 nucleotides match TRBD1. This CDR3 is built from 13 residues. V lost 6 bases, J lost 9 bases, and 5 bases stayed unmatched. CDR1 DFQATT and CDR2 SNEGSKA come from the germline V gene (reference sequence). The CDR3 nucleotides are TGCAGTGCGTGGGACAGGGGTACTTCACCCCTCCACTTT. It yields the protein CSAWDRGTSPLHF.